This is a list of T cell receptor beta chains from one sample in a study of identifying expanded T cells in peripheral blood. Profiled with immunoSEQ multiplex PCR; TCRdb holds only in-frame clones, not every one. Of just under 65,000 clones in the sample, around 87% were seen once. Sequences were obtained from blood. The source is a person aged 18 to 75 in good health. The CDR3 runs from the conserved cysteine through the conserved F or W.

v_call	j_call	cdr3_aa
TRBV29-1	TRBJ2-7	CSVRDSGWPYEQYF
TRBV27	TRBJ1-4	CASSPIQQRVNEKLFF
TRBV5-1	TRBJ2-2	CASSLRQGEGELFF
TRBV18	TRBJ1-2	CASSPREGGSGYTF
TRBV7-8	TRBJ2-7	CASQQGSYEQYF
TRBV30	TRBJ1-1	CAWRGRNTEAFF
TRBV9	TRBJ1-2	CASSVRDSYGYTF
TRBV7-8	TRBJ2-7	CASSLEGQIPYEQYF
TRBV6-6	TRBJ2-1	CAGSLGRPVNEQFF
TRBV7-9	TRBJ1-6	CASSAQGPSPLHF
TRBV2	TRBJ1-4	CASSEIRAGEKLFF
TRBV28	TRBJ1-1	CASSWGGAGTEAFF
TRBV7-6	TRBJ2-5	CASSLGQGETQYF
TRBV6-4	TRBJ2-6	CASSELPGNGANVLTF
TRBV28	TRBJ2-7	CASSLSGLAASSYEQYF
TRBV5-1	TRBJ2-5	CASSLVGGQGRETQYF
TRBV28	TRBJ1-6	CASSHDGPATGALHF
TRBV7-9	TRBJ2-1	CASSPTDRGRRYNEQFF
TRBV7-9	TRBJ2-7	CASSSDWGLGEQYF
TRBV6-5	TRBJ2-1	CASSRTGGSYNEQFF
TRBV2	TRBJ2-3	CASVEGAGGPTDTQYF
TRBV6-4	TRBJ2-3	CASSDAGGTDTQYF
TRBV18	TRBJ2-5	CASSPIPASGFQETQYF
TRBV29-1	TRBJ2-5	CSVESVAQYF
TRBV5-6	TRBJ2-7	CASSSRTDTYEQYF
TRBV7-2	TRBJ2-5	CASSLGRRQGLETQYF
TRBV10-3	TRBJ1-1	CAIRQGAGTEAFF
TRBV9	TRBJ2-7	CASSVVAEEAGEQYF
TRBV5-5	TRBJ2-5	CASSGLAGGETQYF
TRBV15	TRBJ2-5	CATSGTPQETQYF